The T cell receptor beta chain under discussion was sequenced for a study of monozygotic twins with inflammatory bowel disease. General study points: People with IBD had fewer clonotypes in common with others than healthy twins did, especially with disease activity.

With respect to this clonotype: Its antigen is still unknown.

TCRdb re-called the 5' RACE reads; one entry per CDR3 protein, DNA not given. This table lists about 210,000 distinct CDR3 sequences. The CDR3 length is 18 residues. Germline CDR1 is SGHDT and CDR2 is YYEEEE. The receptor's source is a human donor with ulcerative colitis or Crohn's disease, or a healthy co-twin of an affected twin (not recorded which). Material for sequencing was blood. The rearrangement joins TRBV5-6 to TRBJ2-2; the D call of TRBD2 rests on TCRdb alone, since no DNA is present to check it. The CDR3 region is CASSPGLAGIPNTGELFF.